This is a list of T cell receptor beta chains from one sample in a study of shared clonotypes between healthy human individuals. Clones were sequenced by immunoSEQ multiplex PCR, and TCRdb holds only the in-frame ones, with some missing. The table includes more than 550,000 clones, around 70% detected once. Sequencing was carried out using memory CD4+ T cells sorted from blood. The receptors were gathered from a woman younger than 45 in good health. Each CDR3 is given with its conserved first and last residue. The D gene is left open where the match is weak. Clone size is stated in some rows and not others, as once, few, many or a class when expanded.

>TRBJ2-5|TRBV28|NA|NA
TGTGCCAGCAGTTTTCTTAGTAGCCGAACGGAGACCCAGTACTTC
CASSFLSSRTETQYF
>TRBJ1-4|TRBV18|TRBD1|few
TGTGCCAGCTCACATAGGGGGCCCACTTCGAATAATGAAAAACTGTTTTTT
CASSHRGPTSNNEKLFF
>TRBJ2-2|TRBV18|NA|NA
TGTGCCAGCTCATCCTACACCGGGGAGCTGTTTTTT
CASSSYTGELFF
>TRBJ2-5|TRBV7-9|NA|NA
TGTGCCAGCAGCTCAAGCTTGCGGGAGACCCAGTACTTC
CASSSSLRETQYF
>TRBJ2-1|TRBV2|TRBD2|NA
TGTGCCAGCACCGAGGGGGCTAGCGGGAGGGTTTTTACAAATGAGCAGTTCTTC
CASTEGASGRVFTNEQFF
>TRBJ1-5|TRBV28|NA|few
TGTGCCAGCGGAACTCGACAGAGGTATAGCAATCAGCCCCAGCATTTT
CASGTRQRYSNQPQHF
>TRBJ2-1|TRBV6-1|TRBD2|NA
TGTGCCAGCAGTGATCGCCCTGGACTAGCGGATGAGCAGTTCTTC
CASSDRPGLADEQFF
>TRBJ2-5|TRBV10-2|TRBD2|NA
TGCGCCAGCAGTGGGGGACTAGCGAGAGAGACCCAGTACTTC
CASSGGLARETQYF
>TRBJ2-5|TRBV28|TRBD2|NA
TGTGCCGCGAGACTAGCGGGAGGGCAGACCCAGTACTTC
CAARLAGGQTQYF
>TRBJ2-7|TRBV23-1|TRBD1|NA
TGCGCCAGCAGTACGGACAGGTGCTCCTACGAGCAGTACTTC
CASSTDRCSYEQYF
>TRBJ2-5|TRBV5-4|NA|NA
TGTGCCAGCAGCTTGGACCCTACAGAGACCCAGTACTTC
CASSLDPTETQYF
>TRBJ2-3|TRBV28|NA|NA
TGTGCCAGCAGTACCGCCACAGATACGCAGTATTTT
CASSTATDTQYF
>TRBJ2-7|TRBV5-4|TRBD2|NA
TGTGCCAGCAGTACGGGACTAGCGTTCGCCTACGAGCAGTACTTC
CASSTGLAFAYEQYF
>TRBJ2-4|TRBV4-1|NA|NA
TGCGCCAGCAGCCAAGATTGGTTACCGAAAAACATTCAGTACTTC
CASSQDWLPKNIQYF
>TRBJ2-3|TRBV18|NA|NA
TGTGCCAGCTCACCACCTTCCCCCGTTGGGTATACGCAGTATTTT
CASSPPSPVGYTQYF
>TRBJ2-1|TRBV9|NA|few
TGTGCCAGCAGCGTAGTGGAAGAGCAGTTCTTC
CASSVVEEQFF
>TRBJ2-7|TRBV5-1|NA|NA
TGCGCCAGCAGCTTGGAGGTTGGGGTGCTCGACGAGCAGTACTTC
CASSLEVGVLDEQYF
>TRBJ1-5|TRBV19|TRBD1|NA
TGTGCCAGTAGTAGAGACAGGGATAGCAGTAGCCAGCCCCAGCATTTT
CASSRDRDSSSQPQHF
>TRBJ2-4|TRBV18|NA|NA
TGTGCCAGCTCACCCCCGATCGCCGGCAAAAACATTCAGTACTTC
CASSPPIAGKNIQYF
>TRBJ2-1|TRBV10-3|NA|NA
TGTGCCATCAAAGGCGGTGAAACCTACAATGAGCAGTTCTTC
CAIKGGETYNEQFF
>TRBJ2-2|TRBV19|NA|once
TGCGCGACCGACCCCCGGAACACCGGGGAGCTGTTTTTT
CATDPRNTGELFF
>TRBJ2-5|TRBV9|NA|NA
TGTGCCAGCAGCGTAGGTTCGGGGTCGGAGGAAGAGACCCAGTACTTC
CASSVGSGSEEETQYF
>TRBJ2-7|TRBV28|NA|few
TGTGCAGTTGTCGGTACACACGAGCAGTACTTC
CAVVGTHEQYF
>TRBJ2-3|TRBV29-1|NA|few
TGCAGCGTTCCCTCTAAGGGACTCAGCACAGATACGCAGTATTTT
CSVPSKGLSTDTQYF
>TRBJ2-7|TRBV4-1|TRBD1|few
TGCGCCAGCAGCCAGGGACAGGGGGTCTCCTACGAGCAGTACTTC
CASSQGQGVSYEQYF
>TRBJ2-3|TRBV19|NA|NA
TGTGCCAGTAGTTCCGAGGGACATCCGGATACGCAGTATTTT
CASSSEGHPDTQYF
>TRBJ1-1|TRBV7-9|NA|NA
TGTGCCAGCAGCTTACACGCGAACACTGAAGCTTTCTTT
CASSLHANTEAFF
>TRBJ2-5|TRBV9|TRBD2|NA
TGTGCCAGCAGCGCCAAACAGCTAGCGGCCCAAGAGACCCAGTACTTC
CASSAKQLAAQETQYF
>TRBJ2-7|TRBV6-5|NA|NA
TGTGCCAGCAGTTACTCGGGTTCCAGGGACGAGCAGTACTTC
CASSYSGSRDEQYF
>TRBJ2-3|TRBV10-3|NA|NA
TGTGCCATCAGTGAGAGAGACCTCACAGATACGCAGTATTTT
CAISERDLTDTQYF
>TRBJ2-7|TRBV7-2|TRBD2|NA
TGTGCCAGCAGCCTGAACCCGGGACTAGCGGGAGACGAGCAGTACTTC
CASSLNPGLAGDEQYF
>TRBJ2-1|TRBV7-8|NA|once
TGTGCCAGCAGCTTAGGTAGGGTATCCCTTTACAATGAGCAGTTCTTC
CASSLGRVSLYNEQFF
>TRBJ1-3|TRBV5-6|NA|NA
TGTGCCAGCAGCAGACAGGATTCGGGAAACACCATATATTTT
CASSRQDSGNTIYF
>TRBJ2-7|TRBV11-2|TRBD2|NA
TGTGCCAGCAGCTTAACTAGCGGGATGGGGTACGAGCAGTACTTC
CASSLTSGMGYEQYF
>TRBJ2-1|TRBV4-2|NA|many
TGTGCCAGCAGCCAAGAACTAGGCAGGGAATCCGAGCAGTTCTTC
CASSQELGRESEQFF
>TRBJ1-2|TRBV4-1|NA|NA
TGCGCCAGCAGCCCACCGACGACAGCCAGCTATGGCTACACCTTC
CASSPPTTASYGYTF
>TRBJ2-2|TRBV6-5|NA|once
TGTGCCAGTTCCTGGGCCCCGAACACCGGGGAGCTGTTTTTT
CASSWAPNTGELFF
>TRBJ1-2|TRBV19|NA|few
TGTGCCAGTAGTAAGGGGGACTTATGGGGCACTTATGGCTACACCTTC
CASSKGDLWGTYGYTF
>TRBJ2-3|TRBV5-8|NA|NA
TGTGCCAGCAGCTTAGAGGGGTCTAGCACAGATACGCAGTATTTT
CASSLEGSSTDTQYF
>TRBJ2-2|TRBV27|TRBD2|NA
TGTGCCAGCAAACTAGCGGGGGCCTTTAACACCGGGGAGCTGTTTTTT
CASKLAGAFNTGELFF
>TRBJ1-1|TRBV7-9|TRBD1|NA
TGTGCCAGCAGCCCCGTCCCGGGACAGGGAATAGACACTGAAGCTTTCTTT
CASSPVPGQGIDTEAFF
>TRBJ1-2|TRBV7-8|NA|NA
TGTGCCAGCAGCTTAGGCCCGGGCCTGAACTATGGCTACACCTTC
CASSLGPGLNYGYTF
>TRBJ2-5|TRBV11-2|NA|NA
TGTGCCAGCAGCCTGCTTACCTCCTCCGGGCCGGAGACCCAGTACTTC
CASSLLTSSGPETQYF
>TRBJ2-2|TRBV28|NA|few
TGTGCCAGCAATCGCGACGGGGAGCTGTTTTTT
CASNRDGELFF
>TRBJ1-1|TRBV19|NA|NA
TGTGCCAGTAGTAGGCCCCCCGGCAGGTCGAACACTGAAGCTTTCTTT
CASSRPPGRSNTEAFF
>TRBJ2-7|TRBV28|NA|NA
TGTGCCAGCAGTTTGGGGCAGATATACGAGCAGTACTTC
CASSLGQIYEQYF
>TRBJ1-2|TRBV6-1|NA|NA
TGTGCCAGCAGTGAAAGGCCAGCAAACTATGGCTACACCTTC
CASSERPANYGYTF
>TRBJ2-1|TRBV15|TRBD2|NA
TGTGCCACCAGCAGAGATCACAGCGGGGTCTACAATGAGCAGTTCTTC
CATSRDHSGVYNEQFF
>TRBJ2-1|TRBV5-1|TRBD2|once
TGCGCCAGCAGGGGGACCGGGCTAGCGGGAGTAGGGGAGCAGTTCTTC
CASRGTGLAGVGEQFF
>TRBJ2-7|TRBV27|NA|NA
TGTGCCAGCACCTCCCTTACAACCACTTCCTACGAGCAGTACTTC
CASTSLTTTSYEQYF
>TRBJ2-5|TRBV11-3|TRBD1|NA
TGTGCCAGCAAACGGGGACAGGGGGTGGATAAGACCCAGTACTTC
CASKRGQGVDKTQYF
>TRBJ1-2|TRBV18|NA|NA
TGTGCCAGCTCACCTGGGACGGAAAGTAACTATGGCTACACCTTC
CASSPGTESNYGYTF
>TRBJ1-2|TRBV7-9|NA|NA
TGTGCCAGCAGCTCTGAAAGCCTGGGTGGCTACACCTTC
CASSSESLGGYTF
>TRBJ2-1|TRBV28|NA|NA
TGTGCCAGCAGCTCGGACACTATGTCCTACAATGAGCAGTTCTTC
CASSSDTMSYNEQFF
>TRBJ2-1|TRBV10-3|TRBD2|NA
TGTGCCATCAGTGAACAAAGCGGGGGTAATGAGCAGTTCTTC
CAISEQSGGNEQFF
>TRBJ2-1|TRBV2|NA|NA
TGTGCCAGCAGTGTCGGGGGAAATGAGCAGTTCTTC
CASSVGGNEQFF
>TRBJ2-2|TRBV21-1|NA|NA
TGTGCCAGCAGCTCGCGGGACTCCGGGGAGCTGTTTTTT
CASSSRDSGELFF